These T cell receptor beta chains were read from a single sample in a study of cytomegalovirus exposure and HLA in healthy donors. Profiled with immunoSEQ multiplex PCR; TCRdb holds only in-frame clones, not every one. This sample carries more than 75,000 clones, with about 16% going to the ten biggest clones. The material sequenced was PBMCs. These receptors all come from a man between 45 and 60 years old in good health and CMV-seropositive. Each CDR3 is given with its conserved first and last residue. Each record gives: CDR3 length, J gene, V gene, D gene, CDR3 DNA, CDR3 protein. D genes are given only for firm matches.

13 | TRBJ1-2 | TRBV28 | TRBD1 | TGTGCCAGCAGTTTCGGGACAGACTATGGCTACACCTTC | CASSFGTDYGYTF
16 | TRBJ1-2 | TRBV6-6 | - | TGTGCCAGCAGTTCCCCTTCCGCCGGGTCTTCTTATGGCTACACCTTC | CASSSPSAGSSYGYTF
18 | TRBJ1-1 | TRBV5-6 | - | TGTGCCAGCAGCTTGGGAGGGGGGGCAGGCGGCATGAACACTGAAGCTTTCTTT | CASSLGGGAGGMNTEAFF
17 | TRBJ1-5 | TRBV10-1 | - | TGCGCCAGCAGCGGCAGGGCGGCCGCTTATAGCAATCAGCCCCAGCATTTT | CASSGRAAAYSNQPQHF
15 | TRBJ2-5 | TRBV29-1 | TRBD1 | TGCAGCGTTGAAGGGACAGGGGCCCTCCAAGAGACCCAGTACTTC | CSVEGTGALQETQYF
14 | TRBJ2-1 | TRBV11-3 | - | TGTGCCAGCAGCTTAGTAGGAGAATACAATGAGCAGTTCTTC | CASSLVGEYNEQFF
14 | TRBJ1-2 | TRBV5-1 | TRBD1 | TGCGCCAGCAGCGCGTACAGGGGCGACTATGGCTACACCTTC | CASSAYRGDYGYTF
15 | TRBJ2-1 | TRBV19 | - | TGTGCCAGTAGTATTCAGCGCTCGTTATACAATGAGCAGTTCTTC | CASSIQRSLYNEQFF
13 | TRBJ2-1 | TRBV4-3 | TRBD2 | TGCGCCAGCAGCCCAGGGACTACCCCCAAGCAGTTCTTC | CASSPGTTPKQFF
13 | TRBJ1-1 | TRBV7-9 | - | TGTGCCAGCAGCTTTTTGATAGCTTTTGAAGCTTTCTTT | CASSFLIAFEAFF
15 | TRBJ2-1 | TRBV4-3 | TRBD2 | TGCGCCAGCAGCCAACTCGGACTAGCGTACAATGAGCAGTTCTTC | CASSQLGLAYNEQFF
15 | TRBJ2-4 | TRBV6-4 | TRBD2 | TGTGCCAGCAGTGAAGTAGCGGGAGTTGGAAACATTCAGTACTTC | CASSEVAGVGNIQYF
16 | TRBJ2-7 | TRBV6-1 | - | TGTGCCAGCAGTGAAGCACTGGGCACCCCGAGGGCCGAGCAGTACTTC | CASSEALGTPRAEQYF
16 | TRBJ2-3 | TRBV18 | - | TGTGCCAGCTCACCAGGAGGAGGAGGGGACACAGATACGCAGTATTTT | CASSPGGGGDTDTQYF
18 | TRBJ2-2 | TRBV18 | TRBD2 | TGTGCCAGCTCACCTAATTTCATCGGGAGGGGAGACACCGGGGAGCTGTTTTTT | CASSPNFIGRGDTGELFF
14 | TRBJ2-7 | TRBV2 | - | TGTGCCAGCAGTTTACTGGGAGGCTCCTACGAGCAGTACTTC | CASSLLGGSYEQYF
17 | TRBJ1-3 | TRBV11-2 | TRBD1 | TGTGCCAGCAGCTCCAGGAGGGGACAGGGGACTGGAAACACCATATATTTT | CASSSRRGQGTGNTIYF
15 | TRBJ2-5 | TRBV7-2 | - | TGTGCCAGCAGCTACCAGGCGGGGCAGCAAGAGACCCAGTACTTC | CASSYQAGQQETQYF
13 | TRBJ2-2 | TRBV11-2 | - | TGTGCCAGCAGCGGACTCTTCGCCGGGGAGCTGTTTTTT | CASSGLFAGELFF
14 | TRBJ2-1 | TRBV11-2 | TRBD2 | TGTGCCAGCAGCTTCCGCGGGACTAGCGATGAGCAGTTCTTC | CASSFRGTSDEQFF
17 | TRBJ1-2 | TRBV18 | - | TGTGCCAGCTCACCGGATCTTGGAGACCTGTCCGGCTATGGCTACACCTTC | CASSPDLGDLSGYGYTF
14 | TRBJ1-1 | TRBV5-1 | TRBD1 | TGCGCCAGCAGCCCGGGGGACAGGGGCACTGAAGCTTTCTTT | CASSPGDRGTEAFF
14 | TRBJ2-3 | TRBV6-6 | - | TGTGCCAGCAGTAAAGGGGTTAATGCAGATACGCAGTATTTT | CASSKGVNADTQYF
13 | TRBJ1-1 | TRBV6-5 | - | TGTGCCAGCAGCGACAATTTGAGCCCTGAAGCTTTCTTT | CASSDNLSPEAFF
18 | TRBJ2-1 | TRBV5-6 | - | TGTGCCAGCAGCTTGGGACTAGTTCCTCTTAGTTCCTACAATGAGCAGTTCTTC | CASSLGLVPLSSYNEQFF
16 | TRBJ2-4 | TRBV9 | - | TGTGCCAGCAGTCCCGACTTACCACTAGCCAAAAACATTCAGTACTTC | CASSPDLPLAKNIQYF
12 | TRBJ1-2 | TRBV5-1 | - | TGCGCCAGCAGCGTCGCCGGGAATGGCTACACCTTC | CASSVAGNGYTF
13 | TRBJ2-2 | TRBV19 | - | TGTGCCAGTAGTTCCCAGGGCACCGGGGAGCTGTTTTTT | CASSSQGTGELFF
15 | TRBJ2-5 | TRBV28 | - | TGTGCCAGCAGTTTATATCAGGGCCCCCAAGAGACCCAGTACTTC | CASSLYQGPQETQYF
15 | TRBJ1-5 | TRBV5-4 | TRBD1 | TGTGCCAGCAGCTTGGGGGGACAGGCGAATCAGCCCCAGCATTTT | CASSLGGQANQPQHF
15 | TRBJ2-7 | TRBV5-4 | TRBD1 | TGTGCCAGCAGCTTGGGGCGACAGGGTCGCTACGAGCAGTACTTC | CASSLGRQGRYEQYF
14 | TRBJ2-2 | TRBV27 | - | TGTGCCAGCAGTTTAAAAGGGGTTGCCGGGGAGCTGTTTTTT | CASSLKGVAGELFF
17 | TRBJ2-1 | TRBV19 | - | TGTGCCAGTAGTGATCGCGGACTTCCGAGCTCCTACAATGAGCAGTTCTTC | CASSDRGLPSSYNEQFF
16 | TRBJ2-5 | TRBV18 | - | TGTGCCAGCTCACCACCAGGGGTTGGTGGCCAAGAGACCCAGTACTTC | CASSPPGVGGQETQYF
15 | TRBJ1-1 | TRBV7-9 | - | TGTGCCAGCAGCCTGCGTCAGGGATTGAACACTGAAGCTTTCTTT | CASSLRQGLNTEAFF
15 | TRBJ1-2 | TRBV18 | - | TGTGCCAGCTCACCGAGACAGCTTCGCAACTATGGCTACACCTTC | CASSPRQLRNYGYTF
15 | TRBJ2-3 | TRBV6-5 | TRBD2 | TGTGCCAGCAGTTACGGTGGGAGGGTGAGAGATACGCAGTATTTT | CASSYGGRVRDTQYF
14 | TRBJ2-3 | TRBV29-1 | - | TGCAGCGCGCAATTAGCGTACAGCACAGATACGCAGTATTTT | CSAQLAYSTDTQYF
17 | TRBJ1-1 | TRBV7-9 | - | TGTGCCAGCAGCTTAGTACTGGGGCAATCAGGAAACACTGAAGCTTTCTTT | CASSLVLGQSGNTEAFF
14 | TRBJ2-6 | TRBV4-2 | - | TGTGCCAGCAGCGCGGGCTCTGGGGCCAACGTCCTGACTTTC | CASSAGSGANVLTF
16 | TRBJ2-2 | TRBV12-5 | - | TGTGCTAGTGCTGGCCCCTTCGGAGGGAACACCGGGGAGCTGTTTTTT | CASAGPFGGNTGELFF
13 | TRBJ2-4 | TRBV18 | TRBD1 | TGTGCCAGCTCACCGCCAACAGGGGCCGAGTGGTACTTC | CASSPPTGAEWYF
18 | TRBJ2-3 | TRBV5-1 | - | TGCGCCAGCAGCCCCTTAACCGGGTCCTTCAGCCCCACAGATACGCAGTATTTT | CASSPLTGSFSPTDTQYF
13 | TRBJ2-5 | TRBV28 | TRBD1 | TGTGCCAGCAGTTCGGGACAGGTGGAGACCCAGTACTTC | CASSSGQVETQYF
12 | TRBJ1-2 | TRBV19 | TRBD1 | TGTGCCATTCACAGGGGTTTCGGTGGCTACACCTTC | CAIHRGFGGYTF
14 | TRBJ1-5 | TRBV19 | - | TGTGCCAGTAGTACTCAGCGCGGGCGGGAGCCCCAGCATTTT | CASSTQRGREPQHF
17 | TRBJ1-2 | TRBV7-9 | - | TGTGCCAGCAGCTTAGAATACAGGGCACCCTCCAATGTGGGCTACACCTTC | CASSLEYRAPSNVGYTF
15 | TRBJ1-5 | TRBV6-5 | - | TGTGCCAGCAGTTACTCGGCCCGGGGGAATCAGCCCCAGCATTTT | CASSYSARGNQPQHF
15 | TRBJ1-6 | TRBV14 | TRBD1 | TGTGCCAGCAGCCCGAGGGGACAGGGGTCTGAGTCCCTCCACTTT | CASSPRGQGSESLHF
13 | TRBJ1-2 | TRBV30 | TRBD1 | TGTGCCCGCGAGGACAGGGGGGAATATGGCTACACCTTC | CAREDRGEYGYTF